One and the same sample provided the 27 T cell receptor beta chains below, sequenced in a study of shared clonotypes between healthy human individuals. Profiling relied on immunoSEQ multiplex PCR, and the TCRdb table lists in-frame clones only, not all of them. The sample includes about 2.3 million clones, 80% to 95% seen only once; the top ten take about 0.41%. Sequenced: naive CD4+ T cells from PBMCs. The subset here: CD45RA+ positively selected. These receptor sequences come from a man aged 18 to 29 in good health. Some clones in this sample may be carry-over from other donors' samples.

The J gene is TRBJ1-6, the V gene TRBV2; D is unresolved. CDR3 size: 13 residues. V was clipped by 7 bases and J by 13 bases, with 17 bases between them. Per the germline V gene, CDR1 is SNHLY and CDR2 is FYNNEI. CDR3 coding DNA: TGTGCCAGCACCCTCGAAGCGTCAGAGCCCCTCCACTTT. Amino acid sequence: CASTLEASEPLHF.

The chain employs TRBV28 and TRBJ1-4, with 8 bases matching TRBD1. Germline CDR1 is MDHEN and CDR2 is SYDVKM. This CDR3 is 13 amino acids long. J lost 7 bases, V lost 9 bases, and 7 bases had no gene match. The CDR3 DNA reads TGTGCCAGTTCCAGGGGGCCGGGTGAAAAACTGTTTTTT. Translation gives CASSRGPGEKLFF.

The chain links TRBV28 to TRBJ1-1; the D is unclear. CDR3 length: 14 residues. V shed 2 bases and J shed 1 base, with 8 bases lying between them. The V gene's germline CDR1 is MDHEN and CDR2 SYDVKM. This chain's CDR3 is CASSLRLTNTEAFF. CDR3 bases: TGTGCCAGCAGTTTACGACTGACGAACACTGAAGCTTTCTTT.

V gene TRBV9 combines with J gene TRBJ2-3, with TRBD1 matching 7 bases. Trimming at V came to 3 bases and at J to 6 bases, leaving 4 bases not matched to a gene. CDR3 length equals 13 residues. Looked up from germline, CDR1 is SGDLS and CDR2 is YYNGEE. CDR3 residues: CASSATGVDTQYF. DNA for the CDR3: TGTGCCAGCAGCGCCACAGGGGTGGATACGCAGTATTTT.

This sequence joins TRBV7-8 and TRBJ2-2; 11 positions agree with TRBD2. Unmatched junction bases numbered 6, after V lost 8 bases and J lost 7 bases. In germline, CDR1 is SGHVS, CDR2 FQNEAQ. CDR3 length: 14 amino acids. CDR3 sequence: CASASGLAGGELFF. CDR3 nucleotide sequence: TGTGCCAGCGCGAGCGGACTAGCGGGCGGGGAGCTGTTTTTT. The full variable domain, rest sourced from reference TRBV7-8 and TRBJ2-2, is GAGVSQSPRYKVAKRGQDVALRCDPISGHVSLFWYQQALGQGPEFLTYFQNEAQLDKSGLPSDRFFAERPEGSVSTLKIQRTQQEDSAVYLCASASGLAGGELFFGEGSRLTVL.

This clone came up a few times. V and J are TRBV15 and TRBJ1-5; 9 nucleotides agree with TRBD1. Trimming at V came to 3 bases and at J to 4 bases, leaving 4 bases not matched to a gene. In germline, CDR1 is LNHNV, CDR2 YYDKDF (reference sequence). This CDR3 spans 15 amino acids. The CDR3 is CATSSPDRGNQPQHF. DNA for the CDR3: TGTGCCACCAGCAGTCCTGACAGGGGGAATCAGCCCCAGCATTTT.

The V gene is TRBV9, the J gene TRBJ2-5; D gene unclear. The germline V gene has CDR1 SGDLS and CDR2 YYNGEE. V lost 0 bases, J lost 4 bases, and 10 bases lay in between. This CDR3 comprises 14 residues. In DNA, the CDR3 is TGTGCCAGCAGCGTAGCTATCGGTAGAGAGACCCAGTACTTC. It yields the protein CASSVAIGRETQYF.

The rearrangement joins TRBV14 to TRBJ2-5, with D unclear. The CDR3 loop spans 12 amino acids. The V end lost 6 bases, the J end lost 5 bases, and 10 bases lay between the germline ends. Germline V gene lookup returns CDR1 SGHDN and CDR2 FVKESK. The CDR3 loop is CASSLVGETQYF. The DNA of the CDR3 is TGTGCCAGCAGTTTAGTGGGTGAGACCCAGTACTTC.

This sequence joins TRBV5-6 and TRBJ1-6, with TRBD1 matching over 9 bases. Trimming at V came to 2 bases and at J to 9 bases, leaving 6 bases not matched to a gene. Germline V gene lookup returns CDR1 SGHDT and CDR2 YYEEEE. The CDR3 length is 15 residues. The CDR3 region is CASSFMGQGRSPLHF. The CDR3 coding sequence is TGTGCCAGCAGCTTTATGGGACAGGGACGTTCACCCCTCCACTTT.

A few counts support this clone. This chain links TRBV9 with TRBJ1-4; D is possibly TRBD1 (5 bases). The CDR3 is 15 amino acids. V was pared by 1 base and J by 5 bases, with 12 bases between. Germline V lookup: CDR1 SGDLS, CDR2 YYNGEE. As DNA, the CDR3 is TGTGCCAGCAGCGTATCCGGTAACAGGAATGAAAAACTGTTTTTT. It translates to CASSVSGNRNEKLFF. Complete variable domain (other parts from reference TRBV9 and TRBJ1-4): DSGVTQTPKHLITATGQRVTLRCSPRSGDLSVYWYQQSLDQGLQFLIQYYNGEERAKGNILERFSAQQFPDLHSELNLSSLELGDSALYFCASSVSGNRNEKLFFGSGTQLSVL.

The J gene is TRBJ2-1, the V gene TRBV27; 10 bases are a match to TRBD2. The germline V gene has CDR1 MNHEY and CDR2 SMNVEV (reference sequence). This CDR3 is 19 amino acids long. V was pared by 3 bases and J by 3 bases, with 14 bases of the junction left unmatched. In DNA, the CDR3 is TGTGCCAGCAGTTTCGGCAGGGGGCAGCGGGAGGGCCTCTACAATGAGCAGTTCTTC. Translating gives CASSFGRGQREGLYNEQFF.

V and J are TRBV5-1 and TRBJ2-1; 8 bases match TRBD1. Germline V gene lookup returns CDR1 SGHRS and CDR2 YFSETQ. The V and J ends lost 5 bases and 0 bases, in that order; junction bases with no gene match: 4. The CDR3 has 15 amino acids. CDR3 sequence: CASRWTGSSYNEQFF. In DNA, the CDR3 is TGCGCCAGCAGGTGGACAGGGAGCTCCTACAATGAGCAGTTCTTC.

The CDR3 loop is CASSYLTGSSGLGYTF. As DNA, the CDR3 is TGTGCCAGCAGTTACCTGACAGGGTCCTCGGGGTTGGGCTACACCTTC. The rearrangement uses TRBV28 and TRBJ1-2; 7 positions agree with TRBD1. The CDR3 runs to 16 residues. V lost 4 bases to trimming and J lost 8 bases; unmatched junction nucleotides: 16. Looked up from germline, CDR1 is MDHEN and CDR2 is SYDVKM.

CDR3 in DNA: TGTGCCAGCAGTTTGGGCGGCGGGAGAGCCAATGAGCAGTTCTTC. This encodes CASSLGGGRANEQFF. V gene TRBV6-6 combines with J gene TRBJ2-1, with 7 bases fitting TRBD2. The V segment lost 4 bases and the J segment 6 bases; nucleotides outside the gene matches: 9. In germline, CDR1 is MNHNY, CDR2 SVGAGI (reference sequence). There are 15 residues in the CDR3.

This chain links TRBV5-8 with TRBJ1-2; no clear D. The CDR3 totals 15 residues. Trimming took 5 bases from V and 7 from J, leaving 21 bases between them. Germline CDR1 SGHTS, CDR2 YDEGEE. The CDR3 DNA reads as TGTGCCAGCAGTCCCACGGTGTCGGGAAATCGTGGCTACACCTTC. Translating it yields CASSPTVSGNRGYTF. The whole variable domain, remainder taken from reference TRBV5-8 and TRBJ1-2, is EAGVTQSPTHLIKTRGQQATLRCSPISGHTSVYWYQQALGLGLQFLLWYDEGEERNRGNFPPRFSGRQFPNYSSELNVNALELEDSALYLCASSPTVSGNRGYTFGSGTRLTVV.

The chain links TRBV5-1 to TRBJ2-7; TRBD1 aligns across 10 bases. Germline CDR1 SGHRS, CDR2 YFSETQ. The junction had 11 bases not matched to a gene; V was cut back by 6 bases and J by 5 bases. This CDR3 contains 15 residues. The CDR3 region has the DNA TGCGCCAGCAACCCGGGGACAGGGGTGTTCCACGAGCAGTACTTC. Protein: CASNPGTGVFHEQYF.

This sequence joins TRBV30 and TRBJ2-3; a weak D match, TRBD2 (6 bases). The V gene's germline CDR1 is GTSNPN and CDR2 SVGIG (reference sequence). This CDR3 region has 17 residues. The V end lost 2 bases, the J end lost 6 bases, and 24 bases lay between the germline ends. The CDR3 DNA follows: TGTGCCTGGAGTCGACTAGGGACCCCGGGAGCGAGGGATACGCAGTATTTT. Amino acid sequence: CAWSRLGTPGARDTQYF.

This chain joins TRBV7-9 and TRBJ2-3; D is perhaps TRBD1 (5 bases). The V end lost 5 bases, the J end lost 2 bases, and 11 bases lay between the germline ends. Germline V gene data show CDR1 as SEHNR and CDR2 as FQNEAQ (reference sequence). The CDR3 totals 14 residues. CDR3 coding DNA: TGTGCCAGCAGCATTTTTGGACACACAGATACGCAGTATTTT. It codes for CASSIFGHTDTQYF.

The sample holds one count of this clone. This chain joins TRBV7-2 and TRBJ2-5; 13 bases fit TRBD2. V trimming: 5 bases; J trimming: 4 bases; junction bases outside the gene matches: 4. Germline lookup yields CDR1 SGHTA and CDR2 FQGNSA. This CDR3 has 15 amino acids. CDR3 sequence (DNA): TGTGCCAGCAGCACTAGCGGGAGGGCCGGAGAGACCCAGTACTTC. It translates to CASSTSGRAGETQYF.

V gene TRBV19 combines with J gene TRBJ1-5; D is unclear. The CDR3 loop spans 14 amino acids. Germline CDR1 reads LNHDA; CDR2 reads SQIVND (reference sequence). Trimming shortened V by 5 bases and J by 0 bases, and 8 bases separated the two germline ends. CDR3 DNA sequence: TGTGCCAGTAGTGCCAAGAATAGCAATCAGCCCCAGCATTTT. It translates to CASSAKNSNQPQHF.

This clone has a single count. This chain uses TRBV7-6 with TRBJ2-2; TRBD1 is a possible D gene (6 bases). This CDR3 is 16 amino acids long. Trimming shortened V by 10 bases and J by 3 bases, and 21 bases separated the two germline ends. The germline V gene has CDR1 SGHVS and CDR2 FNYEAQ. The CDR3 spells CATLPPGGQYTGELFF. CDR3 nucleotide sequence: TGTGCCACTCTACCCCCCGGCGGACAGTACACCGGGGAGCTGTTTTTT.

The genes are TRBV7-2 and TRBJ2-7; no definite D call. The CDR3 is 15 residues long. Trimming shortened V by 1 base and J by 1 base, and 11 bases separated the two germline ends. CDR1 is SGHTA, CDR2 FQGNSA, per germline. As DNA, the CDR3 is TGTGCCAGCAGCTTAGGGGCAGCATATTCCTACGAGCAGTACTTC. This encodes CASSLGAAYSYEQYF.

This clone was seen a few times. The J gene is TRBJ1-1, the V gene TRBV11-2, with D unclear. The CDR3 is 12 residues long. V was shortened by 3 bases and J by 5 bases, with 7 bases between the two germline ends. The germline V gene has CDR1 SGHAT and CDR2 FQNNGV. The CDR3 region is CASSLTETEAFF. The CDR3 DNA sequence: TGTGCCAGCAGCTTGACGGAGACTGAAGCTTTCTTT.

The chain carries TRBV6-6 and TRBJ2-1; no clear D gene. V dropped 7 bases and J dropped 3 bases, with 13 bases sitting between them. CDR1 is MNHNY, CDR2 SVGAGI, per germline (reference sequence). This CDR3 has 14 amino acids. The CDR3: CASTTQLDYNEQFF. As DNA, the CDR3 is TGTGCCAGCACCACCCAGCTAGACTACAATGAGCAGTTCTTC.

This clone came up a few times. The chain joins TRBV30 to TRBJ1-1, with a possible D match to TRBD1 (6 bases). Germline loops: CDR1 GTSNPN, CDR2 SVGIG (reference sequence). The CDR3 has 13 residues. Trimming pared 2 bases from V and 0 bases from J, leaving 7 bases between. This chain's CDR3 is CAWSRGVNTEAFF. In nucleotides, the CDR3 is TGTGCCTGGAGTAGGGGGGTGAACACTGAAGCTTTCTTT.

The genes are TRBV10-2 and TRBJ2-2; 8 bases map to TRBD2. V trimming: 4 bases; J trimming: 4 bases; junction bases outside the gene matches: 2. The CDR3 consists of 14 residues. Germline CDR1 WSHSY, CDR2 SAAADI. For the CDR3, the DNA is TGCGCCAGCAGTGCGGGGGGGAGCACCGGGGAGCTGTTTTTT. It codes for CASSAGGSTGELFF.

The chain joins TRBV6-4 to TRBJ2-1, with D possibly matching TRBD2 (6 bases). The V gene's germline CDR1 is MRHNA and CDR2 SNTAGT. V was pared by 4 bases and J by 6 bases, with 19 bases between. The CDR3 covers 16 residues. CDR3 residues: CASSGQGGGQFNEQFF. The CDR3 DNA follows: TGTGCCAGCAGTGGTCAGGGTGGAGGGCAGTTCAATGAGCAGTTCTTC.